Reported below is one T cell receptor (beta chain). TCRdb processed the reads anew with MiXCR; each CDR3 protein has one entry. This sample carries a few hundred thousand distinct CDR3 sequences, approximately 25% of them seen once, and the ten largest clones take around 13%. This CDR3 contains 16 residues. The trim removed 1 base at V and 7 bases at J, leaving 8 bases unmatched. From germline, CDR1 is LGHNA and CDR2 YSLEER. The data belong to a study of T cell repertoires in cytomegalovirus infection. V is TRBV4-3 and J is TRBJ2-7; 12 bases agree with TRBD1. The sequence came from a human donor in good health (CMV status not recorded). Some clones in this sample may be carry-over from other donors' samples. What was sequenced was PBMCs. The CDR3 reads CASSQARGQGAGEQYF. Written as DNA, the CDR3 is TGCGCCAGCAGCCAAGCCCGGGGACAGGGGGCGGGAGAGCAGTACTTC.